This TCR beta chain was profiled in a study of T-cell reconstitution after alpha-beta-depleted transplantation in children. Unique molecular identifiers were used in preparing the TCRbeta library. TCRdb redid the calling of the PCR reads with MiXCR, one entry per CDR3 protein. The table records roughly 340,000 distinct CDR3 sequences, around 15% of them present only once. The CDR3 spans 12 residues. Germline CDR1 is MNHEY and CDR2 is SVGAGI. Trimming left V 0 bases short and J 7 bases short, with 1 base between. This clonotype was counted at least ten times. Its specificity is unknown. Study-wide results and limits: When one year had passed after transplant, most T-cell counts and diversity came from newly produced T cells.

The receptor's source is a male patient aged 2-15 years who had a stem cell transplant for acute lymphoblastic leukemia, so the T cells may come from the graft donor. The source was PBMCs, mostly from graft donor cells, collected 360 days after TCRalphabeta/CD19-depleted stem cell transplant. The genes are TRBV6-5 and TRBJ1-6; D remains unclear. The CDR3 loop is CASSYSNSPLHF. The CDR3 nucleotides are TGTGCCAGCAGTTACTCGAATTCACCCCTCCACTTT.